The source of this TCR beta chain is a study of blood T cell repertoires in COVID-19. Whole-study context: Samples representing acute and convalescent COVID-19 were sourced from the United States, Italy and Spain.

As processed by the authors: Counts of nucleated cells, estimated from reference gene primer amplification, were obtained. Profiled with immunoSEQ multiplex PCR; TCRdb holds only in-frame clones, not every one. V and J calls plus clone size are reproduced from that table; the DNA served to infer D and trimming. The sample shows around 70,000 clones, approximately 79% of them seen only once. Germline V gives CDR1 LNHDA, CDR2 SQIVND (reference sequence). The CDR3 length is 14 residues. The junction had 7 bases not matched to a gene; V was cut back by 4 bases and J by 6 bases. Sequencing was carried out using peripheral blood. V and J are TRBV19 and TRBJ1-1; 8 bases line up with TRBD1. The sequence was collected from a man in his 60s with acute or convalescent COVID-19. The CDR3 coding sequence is TGTGCCAGTAGTACTGACAGGGGTAGCGCTGAAGCTTTCTTT. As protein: CASSTDRGSAEAFF.